This is a list of T cell receptor beta chains from one sample in a study of T cells in Graves' hyperthyroidism and ophthalmopathy. A single record per CDR3 protein comes from TCRdb applying MiXCR to the multiplex PCR reads. The table includes hundreds of thousands of distinct CDR3 sequences, around 13% detected once. The sequenced sample was blood. The receptors derive from a woman under 30 with Graves' hyperthyroidism. CDR3s include the opening cysteine and the closing phenylalanine or tryptophan. The order of the fields is D gene, V gene, J gene, CDR3 length, clone size, CDR3 DNA, CDR3 protein. The D gene is left open where the match is weak. Not every row has a clone size; where given, it reads once, few, many or a size class.

>.|TRBV4-3|TRBJ1-1|18|.
TGCGCCAGCAGCTTCAAACCGAGGGGGGGACTCATGAACACTGAAGCTTTCTTT
CASSFKPRGGLMNTEAFF
>TRBD2|TRBV20-1|TRBJ2-5|16|many
TGCAGTGCCCGGATAGCGGGAACGTCGCCCAAGGAGACCCAGTACTTC
CSARIAGTSPKETQYF
>.|TRBV7-9|TRBJ1-3|15|.
TGTGCCAGCAGCTTAGGATCGGGACTTCGAGACACCATATATTTT
CASSLGSGLRDTIYF
>.|TRBV20-1|TRBJ2-7|13|many
TGCAGTGCTAGAGATCCTACGTCCTACGAGCAGTACTTC
CSARDPTSYEQYF
>TRBD1|TRBV12-3/TRBV12-4|TRBJ2-7|16|.
TGTGCCAGCAGTTTAGGGGGCGACAGGGGCTACTACGAGCAGTACTTC
CASSLGGDRGYYEQYF
>.|TRBV5-5|TRBJ2-3|14|few
TGTGCCAGCAGCCTCCCGACTTCCACAGATACGCAGTATTTT
CASSLPTSTDTQYF
>TRBD2|TRBV7-3|TRBJ2-1|17|many
TGTGCCAGCAGCTTGAAGACTAGCGGGAGGGCCGTTAATGAGCAGTTCTTC
CASSLKTSGRAVNEQFF
>TRBD2|TRBV20-1|TRBJ2-7|15|few
TGCAGTGCCTCCGGGACTAGCGGGAGAAATTACGAGCAGTACTTC
CSASGTSGRNYEQYF
>.|TRBV20-1|TRBJ1-1|16|.
TGCAGTGCTAGAGCTCTAGGCCCGATGATGAACACTGAAGCTTTCTTT
CSARALGPMMNTEAFF
>.|TRBV6-6|TRBJ2-5|12|.
TGTGCCAGCAGTTACCCCACCGGGACCCAGTACTTC
CASSYPTGTQYF
>TRBD1|TRBV30|TRBJ2-5|13|few
TGTGCCTGGAGTGCAGGGGGCCGAGAGACCCAGTACTTC
CAWSAGGRETQYF
>TRBD1|TRBV27|TRBJ1-2|16|many
TGTGCCAGCAGTTTATTTCAGGGGGCAGGTTTCTATGGCTACACCTTC
CASSLFQGAGFYGYTF
>TRBD2|TRBV6-6|TRBJ2-5|15|few
TGTGCCAGCAGTTACTCTCTAGCGGCTGGGGAGACCCAGTACTTC
CASSYSLAAGETQYF
>TRBD1|TRBV7-3|TRBJ1-1|15|many
TGTGCCAGCAGCTATGACAGGGGTATGAACACTGAAGCTTTCTTT
CASSYDRGMNTEAFF
>.|TRBV5-4|TRBJ1-5|13|many
TGTGCCAGCAGCTGTCAGTTAGATCAGCCCCAGCATTTT
CASSCQLDQPQHF
>TRBD2|TRBV7-3|TRBJ2-7|19|.
TGTGCCAGCAGCCCCTACCCGACTAGCGGGAGGGTAACTGGGTACGAGCAGTACTTC
CASSPYPTSGRVTGYEQYF
>TRBD1|TRBV30|TRBJ1-5|14|many
TGTGCCTGGAGTGGGAAGGGGGCCTTTCAGCCCCAGCATTTT
CAWSGKGAFQPQHF
>TRBD1|TRBV7-9|TRBJ1-1|16|many
TGTGCCAGCAGCTCTGGACAGGGGGAAGGGAACACTGAAGCTTTCTTT
CASSSGQGEGNTEAFF
>.|TRBV12-3/TRBV12-4|TRBJ2-4|13|.
TGTGCCAGCAGTTTAGTGGGGAGCAACATTCAGTACTTC
CASSLVGSNIQYF
>.|TRBV30|TRBJ2-6|15|many
TGTGCCTGGAGTAACGGCCCGTCCGGGGCCAACGTCCTGACTTTC
CAWSNGPSGANVLTF
>.|TRBV3-1|TRBJ2-1|17|many
TGTGCCAGCAGCCAAGATCAGGGAAAGAGCTCCTACAATGAGCAGTTCTTC
CASSQDQGKSSYNEQFF
>.|TRBV20-1|TRBJ2-7|12|many
TGCAGTGCTCTTGTGAGCTCCTACGAGCAGTACTTC
CSALVSSYEQYF
>.|TRBV28|TRBJ2-3|16|many
TGTGCCAGCAGCCCGGGGTGGCAAATCAATACAGATACGCAGTATTTT
CASSPGWQINTDTQYF
>.|TRBV28|TRBJ2-7|13|many
TGTGCCAGCAGTGTTGCGCCCCCCTACGAGCAGTACTTC
CASSVAPPYEQYF
>TRBD2|TRBV12-3/TRBV12-4|TRBJ2-1|14|.
TGTGCCAGCAGTTCATACAAAGGAGCGGGGCAGCAGTTCTTC
CASSSYKGAGQQFF
>.|TRBV6-2/TRBV6-3|TRBJ1-5|15|many
TGTGCCAGCAGTTACTCGAGCAGGGCCAATCAGCCCCAGCATTTT
CASSYSSRANQPQHF
>.|TRBV7-9|TRBJ2-1|14|many
TGTGCCAGCAGCGTCCGTGGGGGTTACAATGAGCAGTTCTTC
CASSVRGGYNEQFF
>.|TRBV11-2|TRBJ1-6|16|many
TGTGCCAGCAGCTTAGATCGAGCAGTCTATAATTCACCCCTCCACTTT
CASSLDRAVYNSPLHF
>.|TRBV7-2|TRBJ2-7|15|few
TGTGCCAGCAGCTTAACCCAACAGTTCCCCTACGAGCAGTACTTC
CASSLTQQFPYEQYF
>TRBD2|TRBV2|TRBJ2-7|16|many
TGTGCCAGCAGTTCTTCTAGAACTAGCGGGAGAAACGAGCAGTACTTC
CASSSSRTSGRNEQYF
>TRBD2|TRBV29-1|TRBJ2-3|17|.
TGCAGCGTTGAGCAGCCGGCGGGGACTAGCAGCACAGATACGCAGTATTTT
CSVEQPAGTSSTDTQYF
>TRBD1|TRBV5-8|TRBJ2-3|16|many
TGTGCCAGCAGCGGGGGACAGGGGATAGAGGCAGATACGCAGTATTTT
CASSGGQGIEADTQYF
>.|TRBV6-5|TRBJ2-4|13|.
TGTGCCAGCAGTTACCGGGGTGAGGACATTCAGTACTTC
CASSYRGEDIQYF
>.|TRBV12-3/TRBV12-4|TRBJ2-2|15|few
TGTGCCAGCAGTTGGGGGAACCCGAACACCGGGGAGCTGTTTTTT
CASSWGNPNTGELFF
>.|TRBV15|TRBJ2-7|14|many
TGTGCCACCAGCAGAGGAACAGGGTCCTACGAGCAGTACTTC
CATSRGTGSYEQYF
>.|TRBV4-1|TRBJ2-5|18|.
TGCGCCAGCAGCCAAGATCGGTTTGGGACGCCCATCCAAGAGACCCAGTACTTC
CASSQDRFGTPIQETQYF
>TRBD2|TRBV30|TRBJ2-1|14|few
TGTGCCTGGGGGAGGGGACTAGGCCGGGGGGAGCAGTTCTTC
CAWGRGLGRGEQFF
>.|TRBV4-1|TRBJ1-6|17|.
TGCGCCAGCAGCCAAGGACGGATGAGCTCCTATAATTCACCCCTCCACTTT
CASSQGRMSSYNSPLHF
>.|TRBV12-3/TRBV12-4|TRBJ1-1|15|.
TGTGCCAGCAGTATCGCAATGCGCTATGTAGCTGAAGCTTTCTTT
CASSIAMRYVAEAFF
>.|TRBV19|TRBJ1-5|15|.
TGTGCCAGTAGGTTAAGCGGGGCCCTGAGTCAGCCCCAGCATTTT
CASRLSGALSQPQHF